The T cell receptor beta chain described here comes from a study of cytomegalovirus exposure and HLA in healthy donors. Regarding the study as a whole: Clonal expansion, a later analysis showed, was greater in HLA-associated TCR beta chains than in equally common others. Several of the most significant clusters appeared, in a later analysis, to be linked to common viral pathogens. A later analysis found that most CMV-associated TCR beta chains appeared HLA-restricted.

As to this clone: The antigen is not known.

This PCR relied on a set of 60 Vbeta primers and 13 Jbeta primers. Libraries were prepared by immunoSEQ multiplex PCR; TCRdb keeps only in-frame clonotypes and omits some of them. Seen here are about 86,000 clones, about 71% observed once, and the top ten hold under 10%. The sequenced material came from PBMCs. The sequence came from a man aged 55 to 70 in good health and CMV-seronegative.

This chain's CDR3 is CASSLGGGTGPYEQYF. CDR3 nucleotides: TGTGCCAGCAGTTTAGGGGGGGGGACAGGGCCTTACGAGCAGTACTTC. The genes are TRBV28 and TRBJ2-7; 9 nucleotides match TRBD1. Germline loops: CDR1 MDHEN, CDR2 SYDVKM. CDR3 length: 16 residues. The trim removed 2 bases at V and 4 bases at J, leaving 9 bases unmatched.